This TCR beta chain was captured in a study of T cell responses to AZD1222 COVID-19 vaccine (dated by TCRdb to the early 2020s). At the level of the whole study: TCR sequencing was performed for about 250 trial participants, of whom some 200 were given two doses of AZD1222 and around 25 were given two doses of MenACWY control vaccine. Trial participants were enrolled by age into subgroups of 18-55, 56-69 and 70-plus years, and 148, 28 and 57 TCR-sequenced participants, respectively, were included in these subgroups.

Explained via the paper, the time point label denotes: about 28 days (+/-7) after the second vaccine dose. AZD1222 recipients with second doses at about 4 weeks or about 12 weeks were pooled, because spike-specific TCR depth and breadth did not differ between schedules. Samples from vaccinated people were obtained from the UK trials COV001 and COV002, which included a single-blind randomized controlled phase 2/3 trial of AZD1222 (ChAdOx1 nCoV-19) in healthy adults. For TCRbeta chain sequencing, PBMC samples from trial participants were taken at day 0 and at day 28 after the second dose. In the case of this clone: The antigen it recognizes is unknown. No clone much larger than this one lies a single base away; base qualities are absent.

The CDR3 regions of human TCRbeta chains were analyzed by immunosequencing. As for how the authors treated the data: Repertoire TCRs were checked for matches against a reference library of SARS-CoV-2-specific TCRs that had been generated using the MIRA antigen-specificity platform. Breadth was defined as the fraction of unique TCRs that were SARS-CoV-2-associated. Depth was defined as the fraction of total T cells that were SARS-CoV-2-associated. Using the MIRA data, each spike-specific TCR was assigned both to the spike region to which the TCR was reactive and to a CD4 or CD8 class. Log10-transformed breadth and depth values were compared by one-way ANOVA with Sidak's multiple comparisons tests. The immuneACCESS repertoire file appears here via TCRdb, limited to in-frame rearrangements. These files lack a portion of the clones; in checked studies, under half of the deficit traces to unresolved V genes, and the cause of the others is not known. From that table come the V and J calls and clone size; the DNA was used to work out D and trimming. Present in this sample are over 50,000 clones, roughly four fifths of which were seen just once. The ten top clones hold about 27% of the sample.

Study-wide findings and limitations: The whole spike protein was spanned by vaccine-associated CD4 TCRs, and dominant responses were seen in regions 160-218 and 743-854. In the small 56-69-year group, the increase in depth fell short of significance, most likely because of low power. A significant rise in spike-specific TCR breadth and depth was observed after two AZD1222 doses relative to day 0 and relative to MenACWY recipients. Participants were mostly white British and included more females than males, and it was suggested by the authors that clonal diversity may have been underestimated. Because no samples from the day 14 peak response were available, repertoires could be characterized only after the peak T cell response. Epitopes outside the regions mutated in the B.1.351 and B.1.1.7 variants were reportedly recognized by nearly half of the unique spike-specific TCRs. Conclusions about previously exposed vaccinees were limited because only five to seven AZD1222 recipients were SARS-CoV-2 seropositive at baseline.

The sequences come from peripheral blood, collected 28 days after the second AZD1222 dose. The origin of this receptor is an adult who received the AZD1222 COVID-19 vaccine.

The DNA is as follows: TGTGCCAGTAGTATAAGTGAAAAACTGTTTTTT. Its translation reads: CASSISEKLFF. Here the chain combines TRBV19 and TRBJ1-4; too little of a D gene remains to name it. CDR1 and CDR2 are read off the germline V gene (reference sequence) as LNHDA and SQIVND. V is shortened by 2 bases, J by 7 bases, and the region joining them spans 2 bases. Reading from cysteine to phenylalanine, the CDR3 counts 11 amino acids. Only the CDR3 part of the read is kept: 33 bases, read in frame from the first base.